The 25 T cell receptor beta chains in this list originate from one sample, sequenced in a study of cytomegalovirus exposure and HLA in healthy donors. 13 Jbeta primers and 60 Vbeta primers were used for the PCR. Only in-frame clones appear in the TCRdb table, and some are missing; sequencing was by immunoSEQ multiplex PCR. The sample records around 96,000 clones, around 74% being singletons. Material: PBMCs. The receptors stem from a man aged 30 to 39 in good health and CMV-seropositive.

The chain joins TRBV29-1 to TRBJ2-5; D is possibly TRBD1 (6 bases). Trimming removed 5 bases from V and 4 bases from J, with 17 bases in between. Germline V gene data show CDR1 as SQVTM and CDR2 as ANQGSEA. This CDR3 has 14 residues. DNA of the CDR3: TGCAGCGTTCCCGGGACACCCGCGGGAGAGACCCAGTACTTC. Its protein is CSVPGTPAGETQYF.

CDR3 sequence (DNA): TGTGCCAGCAGCTCCCAGGGGATCGCTGAAGCTTTCTTT. Translated, it gives CASSSQGIAEAFF. The rearrangement uses TRBV5-4 and TRBJ1-1; D perhaps matches TRBD1 (6 bases). Germline CDR1 is SGHNT and CDR2 is YYREEE (reference sequence). Trimming removed 3 bases from V and 6 bases from J, with 12 bases in between. CDR3 length: 13 residues.

The rearrangement links TRBV7-6 to TRBJ2-3; the match to TRBD2 covers 15 bases. Trimming took 3 bases from V and 5 from J; bases not matched to a gene: 9. The CDR3 is 18 amino acids. Germline-derived CDR1 and CDR2 are SGHVS and FNYEAQ. The CDR3 DNA is TGTGCCAGCAGCTTGGGACTAGCGGGGGGCAGGGTGGAAGATACGCAGTATTTT. The encoded protein is CASSLGLAGGRVEDTQYF.

J is TRBJ2-2 and V is TRBV7-2; 8 bases line up with TRBD2. The V segment lost 5 bases and the J segment 4 bases; nucleotides outside the gene matches: 12. This CDR3 contains 17 residues. Germline CDR1 SGHTA, CDR2 FQGNSA. The CDR3, as DNA: TGTGCCAGCAGCGTTACCGGGGGGGGCTTGGGCACCGGGGAGCTGTTTTTT. Amino acid sequence: CASSVTGGGLGTGELFF.

This chain links TRBV6-1 with TRBJ1-1; D unresolved. V lost 6 bases, J lost 1 base, and 15 bases lay in between. CDR1 MNHNS and CDR2 SASEGT come from the germline V gene. The CDR3 consists of 15 residues. The CDR3 loop reads CASRLVSGGNTEAFF. Here the CDR3 DNA reads TGTGCCAGCAGGCTGGTCTCTGGAGGGAACACTGAAGCTTTCTTT.

The J gene is TRBJ2-1, the V gene TRBV7-9; D is perhaps TRBD2 (7 bases). The V gene lost 6 bases and the J gene lost 6 bases, with 18 bases spanning the gap. The germline V gene encodes CDR1 SEHNR and CDR2 FQNEAQ (reference sequence). This CDR3 is built from 15 residues. The CDR3 sequence: CASSPRGGTLNEQFF. The CDR3 DNA reads as TGTGCCAGCAGTCCGAGGGGGGGTACGCTCAATGAGCAGTTCTTC. Full variable domain (remainder filled in from reference TRBV7-9 and TRBJ2-1): DTGVSQNPRHKITKRGQNVTFRCDPISEHNRLYWYRQTLGQGPEFLTYFQNEAQLEKSRLLSDRFSAERPKGSFSTLEIQRTEQGDSAMYLCASSPRGGTLNEQFFGPGTRLTVL.

J is TRBJ1-5 and V is TRBV28; 7 nucleotides line up with TRBD1. The J segment lost 2 bases and the V segment lost 6 bases, leaving 16 bases of the junction unmatched. The CDR3 runs 18 residues. Germline lookup yields CDR1 MDHEN and CDR2 SYDVKM. The CDR3 loop is CASRDRGTAIRGNQPQHF. The CDR3 DNA reads TGTGCCAGCAGGGACCGGGGGACAGCCATCCGAGGCAATCAGCCCCAGCATTTT.

V is TRBV9 and J is TRBJ1-3; D ambiguous. Trimming pared 7 bases from V and 0 bases from J, leaving 17 bases between. Germline-derived CDR1 and CDR2 are SGDLS and YYNGEE. The CDR3 contains 16 residues. The CDR3 loop reads CASSAQSAGSGNTIYF. CDR3 sequence (DNA): TGTGCCAGCTCGGCCCAGTCGGCGGGCTCTGGAAACACCATATATTTT.

The chain uses TRBV6-5 and TRBJ2-7; 9 positions match TRBD1. The V gene end was trimmed by 2 bases and the J gene end by 1 base; junction bases not matched to a gene: 6. This CDR3 has 16 amino acids. CDR1 MNHEY and CDR2 SVGAGI come from the germline V gene. CDR3 amino acids: CASSYRTGVGSYEQYF. The CDR3 DNA reads as TGTGCCAGCAGTTACCGGACAGGGGTCGGGTCCTACGAGCAGTACTTC.

The rearrangement joins TRBV19 to TRBJ2-7; possible D gene TRBD2, 5 bases. With 6 bases removed from V and 5 bases from J, the gap between germline ends came to 20 bases. From germline, CDR1 is LNHDA and CDR2 SQIVND (reference sequence). The CDR3 covers 15 residues. This CDR3 is CASRIQRGYSHEQYF. The DNA of the CDR3 is TGTGCCAGTAGGATCCAACGGGGATATTCCCACGAGCAGTACTTC.

The rearrangement joins TRBV7-6 to TRBJ2-1; 7 bases align to TRBD1. CDR1 and CDR2 (germline): SGHVS, FNYEAQ. The junction had 15 bases not matched to a gene; V was cut back by 0 bases and J by 4 bases. This CDR3 has 19 residues. CDR3 residues: CASSLAYGSVGQRYNEQFF. Here the CDR3 DNA reads TGTGCCAGCAGCTTAGCGTATGGTAGTGTGGGACAGAGGTACAATGAGCAGTTCTTC.

This clone turned up a few times. This chain uses TRBV9 with TRBJ1-1; D possibly corresponds to TRBD1 (5 bases). CDR1 SGDLS and CDR2 YYNGEE come from the germline V gene. This CDR3 contains 15 residues. V lost 0 bases, J lost 3 bases, and 12 bases lay in between. Written as DNA, the CDR3 is TGTGCCAGCAGCGTAGGCCGGGGGGGGTACACTGAAGCTTTCTTT. As protein: CASSVGRGGYTEAFF.

V gene TRBV6-6 combines with J gene TRBJ1-3; no firm D call. The V and J ends lost 8 bases and 4 bases respectively, with 12 bases between them. The CDR3 consists of 13 residues. Germline-derived CDR1 and CDR2 are MNHNY and SVGAGI (reference sequence). CDR3 nucleotide sequence: TGTGCCAGCTGGCGCGAACTAGGAAACACCATATATTTT. Residues: CASWRELGNTIYF.

Only one count was recorded for this clone. At one end, the junction sequence differs from germline, possibly due to a read error. The chain links TRBV7-9 to TRBJ1-2; 10 nucleotides agree with TRBD1. Germline-derived CDR1 and CDR2 are SEHNR and FQNEAQ (reference sequence). This CDR3 region has 14 residues. In nucleotides, the CDR3 is TGTTCCAGCAGGTGGGGGACAGGGGACTATGGCTACACCTTC. Translated: CSSRWGTGDYGYTF.

V and J are TRBV10-3 and TRBJ2-1; D is possibly TRBD2 (5 bases). Per the germline V gene, CDR1 is ENHRY and CDR2 is SYGVKD. This CDR3 is built from 14 residues. V gave up 3 bases and J gave up 12 bases, with 18 bases separating them. This chain's CDR3 is CAISDSAGPGAQFF. CDR3 bases: TGTGCCATCAGTGATTCGGCGGGTCCGGGTGCGCAGTTCTTC.

The chain employs TRBV2 and TRBJ1-6; 8 positions agree with TRBD1. Germline V lookup: CDR1 SNHLY, CDR2 FYNNEI. The V segment lost 0 bases and the J segment 9 bases; nucleotides outside the gene matches: 4. The CDR3 totals 15 residues. The CDR3 nucleotides read TGTGCCAGCAGTGAAGCTCGGGACAGGTCTTCACCCCTCCACTTT. It yields the protein CASSEARDRSSPLHF.

This clone was recorded once. The rearrangement joins TRBV7-9 to TRBJ2-3, with D maybe TRBD2 (6 bases). This CDR3 region has 16 residues. V was trimmed by 5 bases and J by 2 bases, leaving 17 bases between them. Germline lookup yields CDR1 SEHNR and CDR2 FQNEAQ (reference sequence). The CDR3 loop is CASSGGLGGDTDTQYF. The CDR3 DNA reads as TGTGCCAGCAGCGGGGGACTCGGTGGGGACACAGATACGCAGTATTTT.

This chain connects TRBV5-5 to TRBJ2-7, with D perhaps TRBD2 (6 bases). Trimming shortened V by 0 bases and J by 0 bases, and 7 bases separated the two germline ends. There are 14 residues in the CDR3. Germline-derived CDR1 and CDR2 are SGHKS and YYEKEE (reference sequence). CDR3 DNA: TGTGCCAGCAGCTTGGCCGGGAGCTCCTACGAGCAGTACTTC. This translates into CASSLAGSSYEQYF.

The chain has TRBV5-1 and TRBJ2-1, with 8 bases lining up with TRBD2. The CDR3 runs 18 residues. Per the germline V gene, CDR1 is SGHRS and CDR2 is YFSETQ. The V segment lost 0 bases and the J segment 3 bases; nucleotides outside the gene matches: 11. DNA for the CDR3: TGCGCCAGCAGCTTGGATTTACTTGGGCTAGCGGGCTACAATGAGCAGTTCTTC. Encoded protein: CASSLDLLGLAGYNEQFF.

The rearrangement links TRBV6-1 to TRBJ2-1, with 9 nucleotides matching TRBD2. The CDR3 runs to 16 residues. Germline values: CDR1 MNHNS, CDR2 SASEGT. Trimming at V came to 3 bases and at J to 2 bases, leaving 5 bases not matched to a gene. CDR3 amino acids: CASSEHGGGAYNEQFF. CDR3 coding DNA: TGTGCCAGCAGTGAGCATGGCGGGGGGGCCTACAATGAGCAGTTCTTC.

The rearrangement links TRBV6-6 to TRBJ1-4; 7 positions match TRBD1. The CDR3 covers 14 residues. Trimming took 6 bases from V and 3 from J; bases not matched to a gene: 4. Germline-derived CDR1 and CDR2 are MNHNY and SVGAGI (reference sequence). CDR3: CASSHQGANEKLFF. The CDR3 nucleotides are TGTGCCAGCAGCCACCAGGGGGCTAATGAAAAACTGTTTTTT.

The gene calls are TRBV27 and TRBJ1-4, with D tentatively TRBD1 (6 bases). In germline, CDR1 is MNHEY, CDR2 SMNVEV (reference sequence). The CDR3 loop spans 15 amino acids. Trimming removed 6 bases at V and 5 bases at J, with 16 bases between. As DNA, the CDR3 is TGTGCCAGCAGGTTAATGGACAGCAACAATGAAAAACTGTTTTTT. Translated: CASRLMDSNNEKLFF.

With respect to this clone: This CDR3 is also generated by other DNA sequences in the sample. This chain uses TRBV5-1 with TRBJ2-5, with 8 nucleotides matching TRBD2. Germline V CDR1 and CDR2: SGHRS, YFSETQ. This CDR3 is built from 16 residues. V was clipped by 5 bases and J by 1 base; unmatched bases: 10. The CDR3 nucleotides are TGCGCCAGCAGTACGCGCCTCGCGGGGGGCCAAGAGACCCAGTACTTC. It codes for CASSTRLAGGQETQYF. The variable domain in full, completed from reference TRBV5-1 and TRBJ2-5, reads KAGVTQTPRYLIKTRGQQVTLSCSPISGHRSVSWYQQTPGQGLQFLFEYFSETQRNKGNFPGRFSGRQFSNSRSEMNVSTLELGDSALYLCASSTRLAGGQETQYFGPGTRLLVL.

The chain has TRBV11-2 and TRBJ1-1, with D perhaps matching TRBD1 (5 bases). The CDR3 runs 13 residues. CDR1 SGHAT and CDR2 FQNNGV come from the germline V gene. Deletions cut 4 bases from V and 7 bases from J, with 13 bases between. DNA for the CDR3: TGTGCCAGCAGCTCCTGGCTACAGGATGAAGCTTTCTTT. This sequence encodes CASSSWLQDEAFF.

The V and J genes are TRBV28 and TRBJ1-6; TRBD1 is a possible D gene (6 bases). In germline, CDR1 is MDHEN, CDR2 SYDVKM. The CDR3 extends over 19 amino acids. V was cut by 7 bases and J by 0 bases, with 22 bases left in between. The CDR3 region has the DNA TGTGCCAGCATCGCAAGTAGGGGGGGTGGTGGCTCCTATAATTCACCCCTCCACTTT. It codes for CASIASRGGGGSYNSPLHF.